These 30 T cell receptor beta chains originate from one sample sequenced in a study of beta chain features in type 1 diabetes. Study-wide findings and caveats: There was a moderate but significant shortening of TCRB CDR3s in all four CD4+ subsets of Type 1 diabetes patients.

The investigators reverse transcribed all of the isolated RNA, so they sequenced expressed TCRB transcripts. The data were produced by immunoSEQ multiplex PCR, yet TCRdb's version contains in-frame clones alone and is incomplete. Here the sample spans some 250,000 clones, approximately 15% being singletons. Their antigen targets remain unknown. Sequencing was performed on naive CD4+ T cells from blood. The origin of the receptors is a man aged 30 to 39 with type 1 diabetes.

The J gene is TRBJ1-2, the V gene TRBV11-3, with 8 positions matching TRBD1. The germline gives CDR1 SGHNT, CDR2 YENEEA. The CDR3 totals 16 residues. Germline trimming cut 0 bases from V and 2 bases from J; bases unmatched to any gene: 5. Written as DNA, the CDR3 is TGTGCCAGCAGCTTAGACGACAGGGGAAGGAACTATGGCTACACCTTC. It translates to CASSLDDRGRNYGYTF.

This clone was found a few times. CDR3 nucleotide sequence: TGTGCCAGCAGCAATCGGGGCTACACCTTC. Translated, it gives CASSNRGYTF. The genes are TRBV21-1 and TRBJ1-2. TRBV21-1 is given as a pseudogene. The CDR3 length is 10 residues.

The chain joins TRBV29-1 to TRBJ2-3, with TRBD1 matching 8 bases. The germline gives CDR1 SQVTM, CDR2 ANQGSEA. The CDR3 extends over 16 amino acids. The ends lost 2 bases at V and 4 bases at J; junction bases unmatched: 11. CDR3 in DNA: TGCAGCGTTGAACAGCGTGGACAGGGTAAATCAGATACGCAGTATTTT. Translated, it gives CSVEQRGQGKSDTQYF.

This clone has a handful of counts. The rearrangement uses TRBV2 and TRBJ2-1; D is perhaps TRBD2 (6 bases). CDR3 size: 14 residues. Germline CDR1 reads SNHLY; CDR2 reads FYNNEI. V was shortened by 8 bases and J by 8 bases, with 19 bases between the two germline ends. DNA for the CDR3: TGTGCCAGCCGCAGACTAGGAATGGTGGATGAGCAGTTCTTC. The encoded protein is CASRRLGMVDEQFF.

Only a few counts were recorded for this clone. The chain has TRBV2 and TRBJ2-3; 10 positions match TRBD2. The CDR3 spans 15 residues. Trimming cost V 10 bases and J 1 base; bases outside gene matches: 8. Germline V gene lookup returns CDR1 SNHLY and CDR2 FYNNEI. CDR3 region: CANSLGLAGTDTQYF. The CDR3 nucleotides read TGTGCCAACTCCCTCGGACTAGCGGGCACAGATACGCAGTATTTT.

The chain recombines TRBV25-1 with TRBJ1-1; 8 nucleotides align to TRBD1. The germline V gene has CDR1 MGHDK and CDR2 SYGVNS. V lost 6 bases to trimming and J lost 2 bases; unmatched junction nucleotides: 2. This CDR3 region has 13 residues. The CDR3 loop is CASRDRVNTEAFF. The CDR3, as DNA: TGTGCCAGCAGGGACAGGGTAAACACTGAAGCTTTCTTT.

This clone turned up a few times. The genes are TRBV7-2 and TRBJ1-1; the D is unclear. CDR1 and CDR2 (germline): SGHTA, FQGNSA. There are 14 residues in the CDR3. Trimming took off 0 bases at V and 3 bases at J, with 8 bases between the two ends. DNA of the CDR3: TGTGCCAGCAGCTTAGCACGCGACTACACTGAAGCTTTCTTT. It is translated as CASSLARDYTEAFF. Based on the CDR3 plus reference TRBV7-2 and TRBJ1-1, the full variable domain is GAGVSQSPSNKVTEKGKDVELRCDPISGHTALYWYRQSLGQGLEFLIYFQGNSAPDKSGLPSDRFSAERTGGSVSTLTIQRTQQEDSAVYLCASSLARDYTEAFFGQGTRLTVV.

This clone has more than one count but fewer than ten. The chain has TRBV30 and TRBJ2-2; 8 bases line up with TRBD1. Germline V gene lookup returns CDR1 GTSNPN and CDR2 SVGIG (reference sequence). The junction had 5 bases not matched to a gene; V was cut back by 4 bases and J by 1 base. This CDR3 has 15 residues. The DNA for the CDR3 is TGTGCCTGGACCTCTGGGACAGGGAACACCGGGGAGCTGTTTTTT. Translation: CAWTSGTGNTGELFF. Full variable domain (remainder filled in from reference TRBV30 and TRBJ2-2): SQTIHQWPATLVQPVGSPLSLECTVEGTSNPNLYWYRQAAGRGLQLLFYSVGIGQISSEVPQNLSASRPQDRQFILSSKKLLLSDSGFYLCAWTSGTGNTGELFFGEGSRLTVL.

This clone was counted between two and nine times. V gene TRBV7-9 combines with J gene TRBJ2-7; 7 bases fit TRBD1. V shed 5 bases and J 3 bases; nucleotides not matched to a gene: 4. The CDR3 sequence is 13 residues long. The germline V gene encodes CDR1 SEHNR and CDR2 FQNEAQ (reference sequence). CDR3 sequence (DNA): TGTGCCAGCAGCCACTGGGACAGCTACGAGCAGTACTTC. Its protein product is CASSHWDSYEQYF.

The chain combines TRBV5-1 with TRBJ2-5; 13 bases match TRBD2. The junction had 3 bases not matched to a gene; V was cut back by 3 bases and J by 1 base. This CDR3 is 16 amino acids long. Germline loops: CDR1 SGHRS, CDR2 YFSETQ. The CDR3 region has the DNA TGCGCCAGCAGCTCCGGGACTAGCGGGGCCCAAGAGACCCAGTACTTC. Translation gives CASSSGTSGAQETQYF.

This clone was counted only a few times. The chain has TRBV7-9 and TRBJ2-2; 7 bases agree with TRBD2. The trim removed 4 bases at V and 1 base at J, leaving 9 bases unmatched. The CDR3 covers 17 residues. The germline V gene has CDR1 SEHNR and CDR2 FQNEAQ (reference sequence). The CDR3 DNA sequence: TGTGCCAGCAGCTCCCCGACTAGCCCAGGGAACACCGGGGAGCTGTTTTTT. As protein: CASSSPTSPGNTGELFF. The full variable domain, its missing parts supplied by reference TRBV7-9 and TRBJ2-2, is DTGVSQNPRHKITKRGQNVTFRCDPISEHNRLYWYRQTLGQGPEFLTYFQNEAQLEKSRLLSDRFSAERPKGSFSTLEIQRTEQGDSAMYLCASSSPTSPGNTGELFFGEGSRLTVL.

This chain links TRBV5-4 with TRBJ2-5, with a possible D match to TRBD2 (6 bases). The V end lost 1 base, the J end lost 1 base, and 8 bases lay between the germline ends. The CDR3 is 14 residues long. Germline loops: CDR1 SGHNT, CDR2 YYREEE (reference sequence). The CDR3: CASSLRGSQETQYF. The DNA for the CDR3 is TGTGCCAGCAGCTTGCGGGGGTCCCAAGAGACCCAGTACTTC. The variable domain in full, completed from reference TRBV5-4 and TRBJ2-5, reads ETGVTQSPTHLIKTRGQQVTLRCSSQSGHNTVSWYQQALGQGPQFIFQYYREEENGRGNFPPRFSGLQFPNYSSELNVNALELDDSALYLCASSLRGSQETQYFGPGTRLLVL.

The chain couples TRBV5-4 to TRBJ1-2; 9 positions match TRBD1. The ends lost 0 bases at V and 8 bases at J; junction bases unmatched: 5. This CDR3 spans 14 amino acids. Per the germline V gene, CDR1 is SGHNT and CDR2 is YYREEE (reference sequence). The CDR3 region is CASSLGDRAWGYTF. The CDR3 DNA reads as TGTGCCAGCAGCTTGGGGGACAGGGCTTGGGGCTACACCTTC.

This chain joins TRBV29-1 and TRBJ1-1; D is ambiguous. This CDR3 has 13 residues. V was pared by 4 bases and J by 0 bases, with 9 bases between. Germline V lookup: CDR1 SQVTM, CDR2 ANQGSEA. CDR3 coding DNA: TGCAGCGTTGGAAGCCCGCTGAACACTGAAGCTTTCTTT. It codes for CSVGSPLNTEAFF.

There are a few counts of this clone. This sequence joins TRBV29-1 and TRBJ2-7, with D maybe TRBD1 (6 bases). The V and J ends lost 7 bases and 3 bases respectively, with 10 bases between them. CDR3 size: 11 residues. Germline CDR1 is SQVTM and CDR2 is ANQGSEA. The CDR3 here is CSAGQHYEQYF. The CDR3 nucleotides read TGCAGCGCAGGACAGCACTACGAGCAGTACTTC.

CDR3 sequence reads: CASSRGLAGVLSTDTQYF. The CDR3 DNA sequence: TGTGCCAGCAGCCGGGGCCTAGCGGGAGTGTTAAGCACAGATACGCAGTATTTT. The gene calls are TRBV7-9 and TRBJ2-3; 10 bases fit TRBD2. The ends lost 5 bases at V and 0 bases at J; junction bases unmatched: 11. CDR1 is SEHNR, CDR2 FQNEAQ, per germline (reference sequence). The CDR3 is 18 amino acids.

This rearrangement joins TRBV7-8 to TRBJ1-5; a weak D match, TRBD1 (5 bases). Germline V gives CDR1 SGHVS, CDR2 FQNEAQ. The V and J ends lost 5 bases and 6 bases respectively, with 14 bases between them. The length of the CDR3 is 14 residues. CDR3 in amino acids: CASSGALETQPQHF. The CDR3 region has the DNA TGTGCCAGCAGCGGGGCACTTGAGACTCAGCCCCAGCATTTT.

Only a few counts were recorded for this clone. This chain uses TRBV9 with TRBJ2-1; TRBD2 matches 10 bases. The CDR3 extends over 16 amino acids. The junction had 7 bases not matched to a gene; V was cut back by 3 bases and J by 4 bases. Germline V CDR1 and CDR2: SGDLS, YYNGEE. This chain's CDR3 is CASSASGLATYNEQFF. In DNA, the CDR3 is TGTGCCAGCAGCGCCTCGGGACTAGCGACTTACAATGAGCAGTTCTTC.

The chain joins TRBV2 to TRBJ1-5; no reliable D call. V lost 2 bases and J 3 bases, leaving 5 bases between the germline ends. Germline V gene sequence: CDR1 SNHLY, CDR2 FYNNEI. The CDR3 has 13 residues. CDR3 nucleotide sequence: TGTGCCAGCAGTGAACAGATCAATCAGCCCCAGCATTTT. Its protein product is CASSEQINQPQHF.

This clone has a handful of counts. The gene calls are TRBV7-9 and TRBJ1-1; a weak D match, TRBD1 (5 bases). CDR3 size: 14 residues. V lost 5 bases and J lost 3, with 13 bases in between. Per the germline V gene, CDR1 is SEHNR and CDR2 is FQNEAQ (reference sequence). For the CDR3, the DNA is TGTGCCAGCAGCCCTCAGGGCCGGGACACTGAAGCTTTCTTT. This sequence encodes CASSPQGRDTEAFF.

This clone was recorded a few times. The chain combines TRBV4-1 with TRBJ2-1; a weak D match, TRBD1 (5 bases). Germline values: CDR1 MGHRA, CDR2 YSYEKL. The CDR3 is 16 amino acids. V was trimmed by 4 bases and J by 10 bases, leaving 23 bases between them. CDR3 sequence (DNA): TGCGCCAGCAGCCTCGGTCCCAAGAAGGGGTCACTAGAGCAGTTCTTC. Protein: CASSLGPKKGSLEQFF.

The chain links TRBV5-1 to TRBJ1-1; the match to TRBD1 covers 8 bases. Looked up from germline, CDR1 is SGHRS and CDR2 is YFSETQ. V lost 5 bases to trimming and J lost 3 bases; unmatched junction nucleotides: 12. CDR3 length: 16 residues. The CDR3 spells CASRKHRGTQDTEAFF. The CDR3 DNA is TGCGCCAGCAGAAAGCACAGGGGGACACAGGACACTGAAGCTTTCTTT.

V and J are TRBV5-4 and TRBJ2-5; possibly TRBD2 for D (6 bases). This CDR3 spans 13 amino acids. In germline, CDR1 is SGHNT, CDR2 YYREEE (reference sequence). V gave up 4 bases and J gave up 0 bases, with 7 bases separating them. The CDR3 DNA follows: TGTGCCAGCAGCGGAGGGGACCAAGAGACCCAGTACTTC. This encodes CASSGGDQETQYF.

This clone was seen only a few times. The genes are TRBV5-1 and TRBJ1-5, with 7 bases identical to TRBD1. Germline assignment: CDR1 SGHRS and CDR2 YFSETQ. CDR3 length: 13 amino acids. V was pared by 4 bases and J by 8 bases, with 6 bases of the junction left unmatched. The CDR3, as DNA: TGCGCCAGCAGCCAGGGGGGTGGGGAGCCCCAGCATTTT. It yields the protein CASSQGGGEPQHF.

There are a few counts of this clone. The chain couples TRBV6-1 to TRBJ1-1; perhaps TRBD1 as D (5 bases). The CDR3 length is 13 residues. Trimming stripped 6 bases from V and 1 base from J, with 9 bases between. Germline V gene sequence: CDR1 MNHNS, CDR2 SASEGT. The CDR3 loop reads CASRPGQNTEAFF. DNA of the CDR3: TGTGCCAGCAGACCCGGACAGAACACTGAAGCTTTCTTT.

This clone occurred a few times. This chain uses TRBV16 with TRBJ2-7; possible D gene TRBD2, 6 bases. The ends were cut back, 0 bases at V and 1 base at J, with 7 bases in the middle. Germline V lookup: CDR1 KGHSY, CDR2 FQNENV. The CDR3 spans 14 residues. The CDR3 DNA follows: TGTGCCAGCAGCCAATCAGCGGGTTCCTACGAGCAGTACTTC. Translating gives CASSQSAGSYEQYF. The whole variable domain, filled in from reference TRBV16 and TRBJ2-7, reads GEEVAQTPKHLVRGEGQKAKLYCAPIKGHSYVFWYQQVLKNEFKFLISFQNENVFDETGMPKERFSAKCLPNSPCSLEIQATKLEDSAVYFCASSQSAGSYEQYFGPGTRLTVT.

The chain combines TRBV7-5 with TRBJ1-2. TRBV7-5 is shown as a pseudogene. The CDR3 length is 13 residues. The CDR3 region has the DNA TGTGCCAGAAGCTTAAAAGAGGGATGGGGCTACACCTTC. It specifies CARSLKEGWGYTF.

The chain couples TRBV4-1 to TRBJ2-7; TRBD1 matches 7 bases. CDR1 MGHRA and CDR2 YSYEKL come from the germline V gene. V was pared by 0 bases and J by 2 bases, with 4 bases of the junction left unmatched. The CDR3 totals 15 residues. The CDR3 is CASSQDGQVPYEQYF. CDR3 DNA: TGCGCCAGCAGCCAAGATGGACAGGTCCCCTACGAGCAGTACTTC.

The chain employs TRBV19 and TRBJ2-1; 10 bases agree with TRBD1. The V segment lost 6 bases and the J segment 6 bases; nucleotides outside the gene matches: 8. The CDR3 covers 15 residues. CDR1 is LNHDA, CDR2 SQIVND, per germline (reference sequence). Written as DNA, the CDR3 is TGTGCCAGTAGCCCTGCCAGGGACAGGGGCAATGAGCAGTTCTTC. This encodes CASSPARDRGNEQFF.

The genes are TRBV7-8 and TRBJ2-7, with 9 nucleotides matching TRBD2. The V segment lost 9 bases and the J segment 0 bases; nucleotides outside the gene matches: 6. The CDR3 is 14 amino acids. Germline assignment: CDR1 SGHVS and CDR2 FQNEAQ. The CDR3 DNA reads TGTGCCAGTAAGCTGACTAGCGGCTCCTACGAGCAGTACTTC. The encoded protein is CASKLTSGSYEQYF.